The source of this TCR beta chain is a study of cytomegalovirus exposure and HLA in healthy donors. About this clone: The target antigen is unknown.

Participants comprised healthy donors of bone marrow. PCR amplification relied on 60 Vbeta primers (plus 13 Jbeta primers). Clones were sequenced by immunoSEQ multiplex PCR, and TCRdb holds only the in-frame ones, with some missing. Of 150,000 to 200,000 clones in the sample, approximately 81% were seen once. Findings of the study overall: Researchers counted roughly 160 TCR beta chains as cytomegalovirus-associated. The later analysis indicated that the majority of CMV-associated TCR beta chains appeared HLA-restricted.

Sample: PBMCs. The receptor's source is a young man in good health and CMV-seronegative.

CDR3 sequence: CASSQERGLVQPQHF. The CDR3 DNA reads as TGTGCCAGCAGCCAGGAAAGGGGGTTGGTTCAGCCCCAGCATTTT. The V and J genes are TRBV4-2 and TRBJ1-5, with a possible D match to TRBD1 (6 bases). Per the germline V gene, CDR1 is LGHNA and CDR2 is YNFKEQ. The CDR3 is made up of 15 amino acids. V dropped 3 bases and J dropped 6 bases, with 15 bases sitting between them.